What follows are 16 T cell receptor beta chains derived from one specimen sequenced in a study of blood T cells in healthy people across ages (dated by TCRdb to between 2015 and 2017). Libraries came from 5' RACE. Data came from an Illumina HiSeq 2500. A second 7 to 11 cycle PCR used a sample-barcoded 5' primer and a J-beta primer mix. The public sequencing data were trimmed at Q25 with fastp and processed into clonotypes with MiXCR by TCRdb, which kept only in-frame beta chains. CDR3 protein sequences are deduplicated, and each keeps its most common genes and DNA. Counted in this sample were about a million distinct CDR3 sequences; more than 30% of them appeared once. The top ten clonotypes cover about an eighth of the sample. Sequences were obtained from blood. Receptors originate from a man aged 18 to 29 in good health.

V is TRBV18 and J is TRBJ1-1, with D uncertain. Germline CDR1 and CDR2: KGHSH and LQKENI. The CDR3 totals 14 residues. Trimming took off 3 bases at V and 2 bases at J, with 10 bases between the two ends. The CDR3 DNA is TGTGCCAGCTCACCGGACGGCTACAACACTGAAGCTTTCTTT. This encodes CASSPDGYNTEAFF.

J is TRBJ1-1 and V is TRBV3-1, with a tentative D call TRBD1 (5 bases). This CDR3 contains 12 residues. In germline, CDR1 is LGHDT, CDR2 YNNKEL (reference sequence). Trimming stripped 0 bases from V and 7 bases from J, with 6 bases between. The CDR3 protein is CASSQEQGEAFF. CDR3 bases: TGTGCCAGCAGCCAAGAGCAGGGTGAAGCTTTCTTT.

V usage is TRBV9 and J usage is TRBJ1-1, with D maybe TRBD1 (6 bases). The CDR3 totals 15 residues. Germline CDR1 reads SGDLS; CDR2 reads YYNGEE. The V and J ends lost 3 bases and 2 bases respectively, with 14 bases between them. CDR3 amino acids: CASSALRTVNTEAFF. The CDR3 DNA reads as TGTGCCAGCAGCGCGCTGAGGACAGTTAACACTGAAGCTTTCTTT.

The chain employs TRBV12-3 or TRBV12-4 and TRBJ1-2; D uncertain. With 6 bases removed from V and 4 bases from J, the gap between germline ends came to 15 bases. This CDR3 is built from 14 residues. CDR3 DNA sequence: TGTGCCAGCAGCCCCTCCGGGCCCGTCTATGGCTACACCTTC. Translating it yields CASSPSGPVYGYTF.

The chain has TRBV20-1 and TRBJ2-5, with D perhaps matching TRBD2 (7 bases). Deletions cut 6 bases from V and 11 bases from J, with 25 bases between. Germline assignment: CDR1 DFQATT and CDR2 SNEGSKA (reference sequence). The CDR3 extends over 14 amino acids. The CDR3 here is CSALGGGADNEQYF. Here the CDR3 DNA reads TGCAGTGCCCTAGGTGGGGGGGCCGACAATGAGCAGTACTTC.

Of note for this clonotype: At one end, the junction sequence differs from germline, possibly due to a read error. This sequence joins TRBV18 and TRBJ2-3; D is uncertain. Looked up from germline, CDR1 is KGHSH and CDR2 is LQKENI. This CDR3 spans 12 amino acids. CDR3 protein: CASAPGTDTQYF. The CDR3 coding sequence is TGTGCCAGCGCACCAGGCACAGATACGCAGTATTTT.

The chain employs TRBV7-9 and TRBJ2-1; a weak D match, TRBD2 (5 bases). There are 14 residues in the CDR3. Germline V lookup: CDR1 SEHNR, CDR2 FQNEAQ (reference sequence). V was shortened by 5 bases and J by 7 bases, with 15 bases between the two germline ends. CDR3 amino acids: CASSLEEGVNEQFF. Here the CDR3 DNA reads TGTGCCAGCAGCCTAGAAGAGGGTGTGAATGAGCAGTTCTTC.

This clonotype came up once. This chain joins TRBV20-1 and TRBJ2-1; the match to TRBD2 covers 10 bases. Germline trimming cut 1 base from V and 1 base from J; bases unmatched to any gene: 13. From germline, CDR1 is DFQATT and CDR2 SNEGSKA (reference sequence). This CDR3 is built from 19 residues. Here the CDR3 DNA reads TGCAGTGCTAGAGCCTCACCCAGCGATAGCGGGGGGTCCTACAATGAGCAGTTCTTC. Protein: CSARASPSDSGGSYNEQFF.

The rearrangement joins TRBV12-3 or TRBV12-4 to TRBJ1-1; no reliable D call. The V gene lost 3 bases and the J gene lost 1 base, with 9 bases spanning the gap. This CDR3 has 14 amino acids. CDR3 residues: CASSFGETNTEAFF. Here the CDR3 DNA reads TGTGCCAGCAGTTTTGGGGAAACGAACACTGAAGCTTTCTTT.

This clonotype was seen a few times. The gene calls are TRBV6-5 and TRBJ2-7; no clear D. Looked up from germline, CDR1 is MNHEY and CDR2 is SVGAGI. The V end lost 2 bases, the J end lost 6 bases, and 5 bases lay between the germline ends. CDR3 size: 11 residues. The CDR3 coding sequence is TGTGCCAGCAGTTACGGTTTCGAGCAGTACTTC. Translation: CASSYGFEQYF.

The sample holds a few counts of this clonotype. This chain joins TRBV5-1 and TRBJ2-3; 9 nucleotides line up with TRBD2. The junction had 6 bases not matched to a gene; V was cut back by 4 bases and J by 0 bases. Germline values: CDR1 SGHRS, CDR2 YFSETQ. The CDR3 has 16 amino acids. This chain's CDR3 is CASSRFSGGSTDTQYF. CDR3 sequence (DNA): TGCGCCAGCAGCCGATTTAGCGGGGGCAGCACAGATACGCAGTATTTT.

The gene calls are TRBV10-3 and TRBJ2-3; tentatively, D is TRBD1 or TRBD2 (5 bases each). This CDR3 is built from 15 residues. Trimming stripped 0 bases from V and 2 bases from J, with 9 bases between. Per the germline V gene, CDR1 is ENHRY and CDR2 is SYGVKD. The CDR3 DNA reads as TGTGCCATCAGTGAGTCGTTGGGGGACACAGATACGCAGTATTTT. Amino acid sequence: CAISESLGDTDTQYF.

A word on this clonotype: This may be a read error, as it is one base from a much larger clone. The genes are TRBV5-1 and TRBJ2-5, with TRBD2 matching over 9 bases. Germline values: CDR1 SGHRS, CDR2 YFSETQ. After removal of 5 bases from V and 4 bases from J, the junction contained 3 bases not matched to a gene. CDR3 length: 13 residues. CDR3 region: CASRGLARETQYF. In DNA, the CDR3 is TGCGCCAGCAGGGGACTAGCCCGAGAGACCCAGTACTTC.

The CDR3: CASSRSGGGTEQFF. The CDR3 bases are TGTGCCAGCTCACGGAGCGGGGGGGGCACTGAGCAGTTCTTC. This sequence joins TRBV18 and TRBJ2-1; 10 bases match TRBD2. This CDR3 contains 14 residues. Germline V gives CDR1 KGHSH, CDR2 LQKENI. The V and J ends lost 4 bases and 9 bases, in that order; junction bases with no gene match: 6.

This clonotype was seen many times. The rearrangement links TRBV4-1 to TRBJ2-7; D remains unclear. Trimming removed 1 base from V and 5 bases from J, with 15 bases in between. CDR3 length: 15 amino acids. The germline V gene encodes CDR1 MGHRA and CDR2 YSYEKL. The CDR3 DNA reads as TGCGCCAGCAGCCAAGGAATCCTCCTGTACGACGAGCAGTACTTC. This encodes CASSQGILLYDEQYF.

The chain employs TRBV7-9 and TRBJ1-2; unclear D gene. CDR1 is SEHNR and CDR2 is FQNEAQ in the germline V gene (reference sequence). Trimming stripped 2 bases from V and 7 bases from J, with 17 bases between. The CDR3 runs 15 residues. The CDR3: CASSLPTGSLSGYTF. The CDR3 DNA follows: TGTGCCAGCAGCTTACCAACCGGGAGCCTCAGTGGCTACACCTTC.